A single sample is the source of the 25 T cell receptor beta chains below, sequenced in a study of blood T cell repertoires in COVID-19. The assay was immunoSEQ multiplex PCR, and TCRdb's table has in-frame clones only and misses some. The data contain approximately 170,000 clones, 82% of them singletons. Sequencing input: peripheral blood. Receptors originate from an elderly woman with active or convalescent COVID-19.

This rearrangement joins TRBV28 to TRBJ2-4, with 8 bases fitting TRBD1. The CDR3 length is 16 residues. V lost 5 bases to trimming and J lost 1 base; unmatched junction nucleotides: 7. Germline-derived CDR1 and CDR2 are MDHEN and SYDVKM. CDR3 in amino acids: CASSGRQGPAKNIQYF. CDR3 nucleotides: TGTGCCAGCAGTGGTAGACAGGGGCCGGCCAAAAACATTCAGTACTTC.

The chain employs TRBV14 and TRBJ1-1; 8 positions match TRBD1. The CDR3 is made up of 15 amino acids. Germline V gives CDR1 SGHDN, CDR2 FVKESK. V lost 3 bases and J lost 0; bases outside the gene matches: 3. The CDR3, as DNA: TGTGCCAGCAGCCAGAGGACAGGGATGAACACTGAAGCTTTCTTT. Amino acid sequence: CASSQRTGMNTEAFF.

The chain links TRBV7-2 to TRBJ1-6; D may be TRBD1 (5 bases). Trimming cost V 7 bases and J 6 bases, with 16 bases left between them. CDR3 length: 15 residues. Germline lookup yields CDR1 SGHTA and CDR2 FQGNSA. The CDR3 is CASTLGGSLNSPLHF. The DNA of the CDR3 is TGTGCCAGCACCTTGGGGGGTAGCCTTAATTCACCCCTCCACTTT.

The V call is TRBV20-1, the J call TRBJ2-7, with 8 nucleotides matching TRBD1. The junction had 13 bases not matched to a gene; V was cut back by 3 bases and J by 3 bases. The germline V gene has CDR1 DFQATT and CDR2 SNEGSKA (reference sequence). The CDR3 extends over 16 amino acids. CDR3 DNA: TGCAGTGCTAGTACGGCTCACGGGACAGGAAGCTACGAGCAGTACTTC. It specifies CSASTAHGTGSYEQYF.

The V call is TRBV12-3 or TRBV12-4, the J call TRBJ2-1, with TRBD2 as a possible D gene (6 bases). CDR3 length: 12 amino acids. V was shortened by 6 bases and J by 15 bases, with 18 bases between the two germline ends. The CDR3 DNA sequence: TGTGCCAGCAGCGTCGGCGGGGACTCAAGGTTCTTC. Translating it yields CASSVGGDSRFF.

V and J are TRBV3-1 (or the pseudogene TRBV3-2) and TRBJ1-3, with TRBD1 matching 7 bases. V gave up 1 base and J gave up 4 bases; unmatched junction bases: 4. Per germline, CDR1 LGHDT and CDR2 YNNKEL (reference sequence). The CDR3 sequence is 15 residues long. The CDR3 nucleotides read TGTGCCAGCAGCCAAGCCAGGGGGACAGGAAACACCATATATTTT. Residues: CASSQARGTGNTIYF.

V and J are TRBV6-1 and TRBJ1-5; D gene unclear. The V gene lost 3 bases and the J gene lost 4 bases, with 7 bases spanning the gap. The CDR3 length is 13 residues. The germline gives CDR1 MNHNS, CDR2 SASEGT. The DNA of the CDR3 is TGTGCCAGCAGTGATGCGGGGAATCAGCCCCAGCATTTT. Amino acids: CASSDAGNQPQHF.

V gene TRBV3-1 (or the pseudogene TRBV3-2) combines with J gene TRBJ2-5, with D perhaps matching TRBD2 (6 bases). Per the germline V gene, CDR1 is LGHDT and CDR2 is YNNKEL (reference sequence). V was trimmed by 4 bases and J by 1 base, leaving 7 bases between them. The CDR3 is made up of 13 amino acids. In DNA form, the CDR3 reads TGTGCCAGCAGCCCGGGACTCCAAGAGACCCAGTACTTC. Encoded protein: CASSPGLQETQYF.

The CDR3 protein is CAWKGQINYGYTF. The DNA for the CDR3 is TGTGCCTGGAAAGGACAGATTAACTATGGCTACACCTTC. The J gene is TRBJ1-2, the V gene TRBV30, with D perhaps matching TRBD1 (6 bases). In germline, CDR1 is GTSNPN, CDR2 SVGIG (reference sequence). Trimming pared 4 bases from V and 1 base from J, leaving 10 bases between. CDR3 length: 13 residues.

The gene calls are TRBV6-1 and TRBJ2-3; D is perhaps TRBD1 (6 bases). The germline V gene has CDR1 MNHNS and CDR2 SASEGT. The CDR3 totals 15 residues. V was trimmed by 1 base and J by 2 bases, leaving 10 bases between them. The DNA of the CDR3 is TGTGCCAGCAGTGAAGACAGGGCTTACACAGATACGCAGTATTTT. Amino acids: CASSEDRAYTDTQYF.

The rearrangement joins TRBV7-9 to TRBJ1-2; D might be TRBD1 (5 bases). Deletions cut 7 bases from V and 6 bases from J, with 18 bases between. Germline V gene lookup returns CDR1 SEHNR and CDR2 FQNEAQ (reference sequence). The CDR3 sequence is 14 residues long. CDR3 DNA sequence: TGTGCCAGCACCTTCGGGGGAGATGCTAATGGCTACACCTTC. Translating gives CASTFGGDANGYTF.

This chain links TRBV19 with TRBJ2-6; TRBD1 is a possible D gene (6 bases). The CDR3 is made up of 13 amino acids. Trimming stripped 2 bases from V and 13 bases from J, with 12 bases between. Looked up from germline, CDR1 is LNHDA and CDR2 is SQIVND (reference sequence). The CDR3 bases are TGTGCCAGTAGTATAAGCCGAAGGGGGGTCCTGACTTTC. This encodes CASSISRRGVLTF.

V and J are TRBV2 and TRBJ2-7; 7 positions match TRBD1. Germline assignment: CDR1 SNHLY and CDR2 FYNNEI. CDR3 length: 14 amino acids. V gave up 6 bases and J gave up 0 bases; unmatched junction bases: 5. The CDR3 region is CASRPTGPSYEQYF. CDR3 DNA: TGTGCCAGCAGGCCGACAGGGCCCTCCTACGAGCAGTACTTC.

The rearrangement joins TRBV6-2 or TRBV6-3 to TRBJ2-1; 8 positions agree with TRBD2. J was trimmed by 0 bases and V by 2 bases; bases with no gene match: 6. Germline values: CDR1 MNHEY, CDR2 SVGEGT. This CDR3 has 17 residues. This CDR3 reads CASSYPTSAFSYNEQFF. The CDR3 DNA follows: TGTGCCAGCAGTTACCCGACTAGCGCCTTCTCCTACAATGAGCAGTTCTTC.

The genes are TRBV7-3 and TRBJ2-1; 9 bases align to TRBD2. The germline gives CDR1 SGHTA, CDR2 FQGTGA. The CDR3 runs 17 residues. V shed 5 bases, J shed 9 bases, and the junction held 17 bases outside the gene matches. This CDR3 reads CASSPNPSGNRLGEQFF. The CDR3 nucleotides are TGTGCCAGCAGCCCAAATCCTAGCGGGAATCGACTCGGTGAGCAGTTCTTC.

This chain uses TRBV27 with TRBJ1-1; D might be TRBD1 (5 bases). Trimming stripped 8 bases from V and 1 base from J, with 11 bases between. Per germline, CDR1 MNHEY and CDR2 SMNVEV (reference sequence). This CDR3 is 13 amino acids long. The CDR3 DNA reads as TGTGCCAGCCGCATGCAGGGGAACACTGAAGCTTTCTTT. Translation gives CASRMQGNTEAFF.

This sequence joins TRBV9 and TRBJ1-3, with a tentative D call TRBD1 (5 bases). This CDR3 comprises 16 residues. With 0 bases removed from V and 1 base from J, the gap between germline ends came to 11 bases. CDR1 is SGDLS and CDR2 is YYNGEE in the germline V gene. The CDR3 nucleotides are TGTGCCAGCAGCGTAGGTACAGGAATTTCTGGAAACACCATATATTTT. Amino acids: CASSVGTGISGNTIYF.

J is TRBJ1-4 and V is TRBV3-1 (or the pseudogene TRBV3-2), with D possibly being TRBD1 (5 bases). The CDR3 is 14 amino acids. V lost 4 bases and J lost 2, with 8 bases in between. Looked up from germline, CDR1 is LGHDT and CDR2 is YNNKEL (reference sequence). The CDR3 region has the DNA TGTGCCAGCAGCCGAGGACACACTAATGAAAAACTGTTTTTT. Its protein is CASSRGHTNEKLFF.

The V and J genes are TRBV3-1 (or the pseudogene TRBV3-2) and TRBJ1-1; D is perhaps TRBD1 (6 bases). CDR3 length: 15 amino acids. Between the trimmed V and J ends, which lost 4 bases and 6 bases, there was a span of 18 bases. Germline assignment: CDR1 LGHDT and CDR2 YNNKEL (reference sequence). The CDR3 bases are TGTGCCAGCAGCCCTCACAGGGTGCGGGTGGCTGAAGCTTTCTTT. As protein: CASSPHRVRVAEAFF.

The chain couples TRBV10-3 to TRBJ2-7, with TRBD1 identical over 9 bases. The CDR3 has 13 amino acids. Germline trimming cut 7 bases from V and 1 base from J; bases unmatched to any gene: 2. In germline, CDR1 is ENHRY, CDR2 SYGVKD. The DNA for the CDR3 is TGTGCCATCAACGACAGGGGGTCCTACGAGCAGTACTTC. This encodes CAINDRGSYEQYF.

This CDR3 reads CASSFQGGPGYTF. In nucleotides, the CDR3 is TGTGCCAGTAGTTTCCAGGGAGGGCCTGGCTACACCTTC. The rearrangement links TRBV19 to TRBJ1-2; D is possibly TRBD1 (5 bases). This CDR3 contains 13 residues. The germline V and J ends were trimmed by 5 bases and 7 bases, with 14 bases remaining between them. Germline values: CDR1 LNHDA, CDR2 SQIVND (reference sequence).

V and J are TRBV6-2 or TRBV6-3 and TRBJ2-4; D is unresolved. CDR3 length: 12 amino acids. Germline CDR1 is MNHEY and CDR2 is SVGEGT. V shed 5 bases and J shed 7 bases, with 9 bases lying between them. This chain's CDR3 is CASSNSRNIQYF. The CDR3, as DNA: TGTGCCAGCAGTAATTCACGGAACATTCAGTACTTC.

The chain joins TRBV29-1 to TRBJ2-1; possibly TRBD1 for D (5 bases). Germline lookup yields CDR1 SQVTM and CDR2 ANQGSEA. This CDR3 has 14 amino acids. V lost 6 bases to trimming and J lost 3 bases, with 15 bases between them. The CDR3: CSVMRQTNYNEQFF. In nucleotides, the CDR3 is TGCAGCGTAATGCGACAGACGAACTACAATGAGCAGTTCTTC.

The chain uses TRBV28 and TRBJ2-7; 7 nucleotides align to TRBD2. The CDR3 has 15 amino acids. The J segment lost 4 bases and the V segment lost 7 bases, leaving 13 bases of the junction unmatched. Germline lookup yields CDR1 MDHEN and CDR2 SYDVKM. The CDR3 nucleotides read TGTGCCAGCAATCCTCGAGGGCGGGAGTCATACGAGCAGTACTTC. It yields the protein CASNPRGRESYEQYF. Combining the CDR3 with reference TRBV28 and TRBJ2-7 gives the whole variable domain DVKVTQSSRYLVKRTGEKVFLECVQDMDHENMFWYRQDPGLGLRLIYFSYDVKMKEKGDIPEGYSVSREKKERFSLILESASTNQTSMYLCASNPRGRESYEQYFGPGTRLTVT.

The V call is TRBV5-1, the J call TRBJ2-7; D may be TRBD2 (6 bases). CDR3 size: 14 residues. V lost 4 bases, J lost 6 bases, and 17 bases lay in between. Germline assignment: CDR1 SGHRS and CDR2 YFSETQ. CDR3 loop: CASSPGGGTLEQYF. The CDR3 DNA reads TGCGCCAGCAGCCCTGGTGGGGGGACGCTCGAGCAGTACTTC.